This T cell receptor (beta chain) derives from a study of OX40 agonist ivuxolimab in advanced cancers. Background on the study: Patient treatment consisted of intravenous ivuxolimab administration every 2 weeks at 0.01 to 10 mg/kg. Prior therapy, whether anti-PD-1, anti-PD-L1 or anti-CTLA-4, was allowed, and 30% to 40% had some. The diagnoses of dose-escalation patients were hepatocellular carcinoma, melanoma, renal cell or head and neck cancer.

Germline-derived CDR1 and CDR2 are SSHAT and FNYEAQ (reference sequence). This CDR3 contains 15 residues. The V gene end was trimmed by 5 bases and the J gene end by 4 bases; junction bases not matched to a gene: 6. TCRdb's table, derived via immunoSEQ multiplex PCR, lists solely in-frame clones and lacks some. Of roughly 64,000 clones listed, about four fifths were seen once; the top ten hold 5%. The rearrangement joins TRBV7-7 to TRBJ2-1; TRBD2 matches at 9 bases. The TCR originated in an adult with an advanced solid tumor such as melanoma, head and neck, liver or kidney cancer. The material sequenced was CD4+ or CD8+ T cells sorted from blood, taken in a trial of the OX40 agonist ivuxolimab. The CDR3 loop is CASSQGLAQYNEQFF. In DNA, the CDR3 is TGTGCCAGCAGCCAAGGACTAGCGCAATACAATGAGCAGTTCTTC.